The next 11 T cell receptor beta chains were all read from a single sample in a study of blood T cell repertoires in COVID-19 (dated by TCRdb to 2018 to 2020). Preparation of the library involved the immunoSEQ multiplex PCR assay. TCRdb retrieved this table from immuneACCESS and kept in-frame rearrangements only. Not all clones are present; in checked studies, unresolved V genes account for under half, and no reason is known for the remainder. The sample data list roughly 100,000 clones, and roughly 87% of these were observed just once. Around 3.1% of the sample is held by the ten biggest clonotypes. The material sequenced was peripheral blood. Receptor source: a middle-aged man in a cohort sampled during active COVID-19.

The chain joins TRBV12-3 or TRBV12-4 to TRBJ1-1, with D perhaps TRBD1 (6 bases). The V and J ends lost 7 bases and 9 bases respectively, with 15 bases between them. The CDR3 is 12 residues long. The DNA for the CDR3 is TGTGCCAGCACCCCCCGAGGGGGAAAAGCTTTCTTT. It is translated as CASTPRGGKAFF.

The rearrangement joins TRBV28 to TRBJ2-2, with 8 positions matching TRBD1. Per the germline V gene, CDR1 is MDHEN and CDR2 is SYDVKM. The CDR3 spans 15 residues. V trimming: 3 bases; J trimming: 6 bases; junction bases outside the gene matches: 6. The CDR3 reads CASSFPGGFAGELFF. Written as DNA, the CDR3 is TGTGCCAGCAGTTTCCCAGGGGGCTTCGCCGGGGAGCTGTTTTTT.

CDR3 loop: CASRTGTKGTEAFF. The CDR3 DNA is TGTGCCAGCAGGACCGGGACTAAGGGCACTGAAGCTTTCTTT. The J gene is TRBJ1-1, the V gene TRBV28, with D possibly matching TRBD1 (5 bases). The CDR3 totals 14 residues. Trimming pared 6 bases from V and 4 bases from J, leaving 15 bases between. Germline V gene lookup returns CDR1 MDHEN and CDR2 SYDVKM.

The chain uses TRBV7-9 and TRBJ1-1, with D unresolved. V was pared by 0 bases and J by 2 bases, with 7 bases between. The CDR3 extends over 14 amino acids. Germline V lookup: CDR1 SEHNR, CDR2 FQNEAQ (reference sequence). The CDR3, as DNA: TGTGCCAGCAGCTTAGCGCCTAGCAACACTGAAGCTTTCTTT. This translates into CASSLAPSNTEAFF.

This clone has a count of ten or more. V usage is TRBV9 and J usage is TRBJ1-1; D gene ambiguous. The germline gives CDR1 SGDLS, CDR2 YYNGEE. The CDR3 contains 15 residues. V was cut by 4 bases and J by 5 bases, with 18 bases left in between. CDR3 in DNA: TGTGCCAGCAGCCCGGTTTTGCGGGGAGGAACTGAAGCTTTCTTT. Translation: CASSPVLRGGTEAFF.

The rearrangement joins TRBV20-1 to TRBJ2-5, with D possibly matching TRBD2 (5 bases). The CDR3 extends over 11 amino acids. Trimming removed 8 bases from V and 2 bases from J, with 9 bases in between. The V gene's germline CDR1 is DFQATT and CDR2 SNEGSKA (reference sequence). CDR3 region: CSPSGQETQYF. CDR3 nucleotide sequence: TGCAGTCCCAGCGGTCAAGAGACCCAGTACTTC.

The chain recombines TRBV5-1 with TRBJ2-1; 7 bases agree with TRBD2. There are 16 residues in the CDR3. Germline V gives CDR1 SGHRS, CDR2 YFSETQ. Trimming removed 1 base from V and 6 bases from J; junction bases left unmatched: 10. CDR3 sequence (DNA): TGCGCCAGCAGCTTGTCGTCCGGGACTACCTTCAATGAGCAGTTCTTC. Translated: CASSLSSGTTFNEQFF.

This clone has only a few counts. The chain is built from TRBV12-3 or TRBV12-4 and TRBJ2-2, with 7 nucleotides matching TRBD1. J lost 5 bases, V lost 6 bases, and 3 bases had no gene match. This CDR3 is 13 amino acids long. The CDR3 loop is CASSPGGTGELFF. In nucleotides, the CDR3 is TGTGCCAGCAGCCCAGGGGGTACCGGGGAGCTGTTTTTT.

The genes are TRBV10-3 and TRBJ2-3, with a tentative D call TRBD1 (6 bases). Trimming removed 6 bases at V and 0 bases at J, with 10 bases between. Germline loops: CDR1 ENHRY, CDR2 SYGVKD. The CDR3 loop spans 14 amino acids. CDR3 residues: CAISLTGSTDTQYF. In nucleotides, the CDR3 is TGTGCCATCAGCCTGACAGGAAGCACAGATACGCAGTATTTT.

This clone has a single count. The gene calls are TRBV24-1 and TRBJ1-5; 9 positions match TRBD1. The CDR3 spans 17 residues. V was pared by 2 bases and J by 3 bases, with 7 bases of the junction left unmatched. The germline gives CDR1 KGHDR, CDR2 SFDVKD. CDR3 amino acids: CATSDSGTGNFNQPQHF. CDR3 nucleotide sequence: TGTGCCACCAGTGATTCTGGGACAGGGAACTTCAATCAGCCCCAGCATTTT.

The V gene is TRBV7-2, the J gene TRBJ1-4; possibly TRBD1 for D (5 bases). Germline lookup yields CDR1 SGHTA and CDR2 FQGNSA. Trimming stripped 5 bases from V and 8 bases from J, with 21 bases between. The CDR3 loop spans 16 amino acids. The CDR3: CASSLGSQGIGEKLFF. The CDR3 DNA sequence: TGTGCCAGCAGCCTCGGATCGCAGGGCATCGGCGAAAAACTGTTTTTT.